One sample yielded the 29 T cell receptor beta chains listed below, sequenced in a study of CD8+ T cells in alopecia areata. cDNA reverse transcribed from extracted RNA served as the sequencing template. Libraries were prepared by immunoSEQ multiplex PCR; TCRdb keeps only in-frame clonotypes and omits some of them. The top ten hold roughly 4.2% of the sample, which has about 210,000 clones, 64% seen once. Treatment noted: oral pan-JAK inhibitor, 5-10 mg twice daily. Sequenced here: CD4+ T cells sorted from blood, sampled at week 4, from a patient treated with tofacitinib. These receptors originate from a human donor with alopecia areata.

V and J are TRBV30 and TRBJ1-2, with unresolved D. CDR3 size: 13 residues. Trimming took 0 bases from V and 7 from J, leaving 12 bases between them. CDR1 is GTSNPN and CDR2 is SVGIG in the germline V gene (reference sequence). The CDR3 bases are TGTGCCTGGAGTGTATCGGAGGGCGGTGGCTACACCTTC. It specifies CAWSVSEGGGYTF.

This chain uses TRBV6-6 with TRBJ1-5; the match to TRBD1 covers 7 bases. This CDR3 comprises 13 residues. Germline trimming cut 5 bases from V and 5 bases from J; bases unmatched to any gene: 3. Germline V CDR1 and CDR2: MNHNY, SVGAGI (reference sequence). The CDR3 DNA reads TGTGCCAGCAGTGCAGGGGGGGATCAGCCCCAGCATTTT. It yields the protein CASSAGGDQPQHF.

This clone was observed a handful of times. The chain carries TRBV5-6 and TRBJ1-5; weak D call: TRBD1 (6 bases). The CDR3 has 15 amino acids. The V and J ends lost 2 bases and 2 bases respectively, with 11 bases between them. The germline CDR1 and CDR2 sequences are SGHDT and YYEEEE. As DNA, the CDR3 is TGTGCCAGCAGCTTAGCAGGGGCAGGCAATCAGCCCCAGCATTTT. Protein sequence: CASSLAGAGNQPQHF.

The CDR3 DNA reads as TGCAGCGCCCAAGGTTGGGGGCGAGGGGGCTACACCTTC. Translating it yields CSAQGWGRGGYTF. This rearrangement joins TRBV29-1 to TRBJ1-2, with D maybe TRBD1 (6 bases). Germline CDR1 and CDR2: SQVTM and ANQGSEA. This CDR3 has 13 amino acids. Between the trimmed V and J ends, which lost 7 bases and 8 bases, there was a span of 20 bases.

The rearrangement links TRBV14 to TRBJ1-1; D remains unclear. V gave up 5 bases and J gave up 7 bases, with 8 bases separating them. This CDR3 spans 11 amino acids. From germline, CDR1 is SGHDN and CDR2 FVKESK. The CDR3 loop reads CASSSHSEAFF. CDR3 coding DNA: TGTGCCAGCAGCTCGCACAGTGAAGCTTTCTTT.

This clone was recorded a few times. The V and J genes are TRBV29-1 and TRBJ2-1, with D unresolved. Germline V gene data show CDR1 as SQVTM and CDR2 as ANQGSEA. V was trimmed by 3 bases and J by 2 bases, leaving 8 bases between them. This CDR3 spans 13 amino acids. The CDR3 sequence: CSVDTFTYNEQFF. The DNA of the CDR3 is TGCAGCGTTGACACATTCACCTACAATGAGCAGTTCTTC.

The chain combines TRBV7-2 with TRBJ2-3; no firm D call. Trimming shortened V by 5 bases and J by 3 bases, and 9 bases separated the two germline ends. CDR1 and CDR2 from the germline V gene are SGHTA and FQGNSA. The CDR3 is 13 amino acids. CDR3 bases: TGTGCCAGCAGCCCCGGAGAGACAGATACGCAGTATTTT. Its protein product is CASSPGETDTQYF.

The chain carries TRBV9 and TRBJ2-1, with 10 bases matching TRBD2. Germline trimming cut 0 bases from V and 4 bases from J; bases unmatched to any gene: 1. CDR1 is SGDLS and CDR2 is YYNGEE in the germline V gene. This CDR3 region has 15 residues. CDR3 in amino acids: CASSVASGGYNEQFF. The CDR3 DNA sequence: TGTGCCAGCAGCGTAGCTAGCGGGGGTTACAATGAGCAGTTCTTC.

This clone was detected only a few times. The CDR3: CASSQVYGGADTDTQYF. CDR3 DNA sequence: TGCGCCAGCAGCCAAGTTTACGGGGGGGCGGACACAGATACGCAGTATTTT. This chain uses TRBV4-1 with TRBJ2-3; 8 nucleotides agree with TRBD2. Germline V CDR1 and CDR2: MGHRA, YSYEKL. The length of the CDR3 is 17 residues. The J segment lost 2 bases and the V segment lost 1 base, leaving 8 bases of the junction unmatched.

The chain employs TRBV7-9 and TRBJ2-5; D possibly matches TRBD1 or TRBD2 (5 bases each). V lost 5 bases and J lost 2, with 15 bases in between. The CDR3 has 15 amino acids. The V gene's germline CDR1 is SEHNR and CDR2 FQNEAQ (reference sequence). Here the CDR3 reads CASSLLGTKQETQYF. In DNA, the CDR3 is TGTGCCAGCAGCCTCCTTGGGACGAAACAAGAGACCCAGTACTTC.

Points on this clone: The junction shows a germline mismatch at one end, possibly a read error. This chain links TRBV6-5 with TRBJ2-3; 9 bases map to TRBD1. This CDR3 region has 11 residues. Germline CDR1 reads MNHEY; CDR2 reads SVGAGI. The CDR3 nucleotides read TGTGCCAGCACCCAGGGACAGGGCCTACATTTT. Translating gives CASTQGQGLHF.

V usage is TRBV9 and J usage is TRBJ1-2, with D perhaps TRBD1 (5 bases). V was pared by 5 bases and J by 4 bases, with 12 bases between. The germline CDR1 and CDR2 sequences are SGDLS and YYNGEE. The CDR3 has 13 amino acids. In DNA, the CDR3 is TGTGCCAGCAGTGATACAGGAGGCTATGGCTACACCTTC. Protein product: CASSDTGGYGYTF.

The table lists this clone with a count of one. The junction departs from germline at one end; a sequencing error may be responsible. The J gene is TRBJ1-2, the V gene TRBV6-5, with 8 bases aligning to TRBD1. Per germline, CDR1 MNHEY and CDR2 SVGAGI. The CDR3 loop spans 12 amino acids. The DNA of the CDR3 is TGTGCCAGCAGTGGACAGGGAAAAGGCTGCACCTTC. Translated, it gives CASSGQGKGCTF.

In nucleotides, the CDR3 is TGTGCCACCAGCAGAGAGGGGACAGGCCAGCCCCAGCATTTT. This translates into CATSREGTGQPQHF. The chain joins TRBV15 to TRBJ1-5; 8 bases align to TRBD1. Trimming cost V 0 bases and J 7 bases; bases outside gene matches: 2. This CDR3 is built from 14 residues. Germline-derived CDR1 and CDR2 are LNHNV and YYDKDF (reference sequence).

This chain links TRBV7-9 with TRBJ1-1; D ambiguous. Trimming removed 6 bases at V and 1 base at J, with 3 bases between. The CDR3 consists of 11 residues. The germline V gene encodes CDR1 SEHNR and CDR2 FQNEAQ (reference sequence). The CDR3 coding sequence is TGTGCCAGCAGATCGAACACTGAAGCTTTCTTT. Amino acids: CASRSNTEAFF.

V and J are TRBV2 and TRBJ1-5; D ambiguous. Deletions cut 5 bases from V and 2 bases from J, with 10 bases between. This CDR3 region has 14 residues. CDR1 SNHLY and CDR2 FYNNEI come from the germline V gene. CDR3 sequence (DNA): TGTGCCAGCAGTTACGGGTTGGGCAATCAGCCCCAGCATTTT. Its protein product is CASSYGLGNQPQHF. The variable domain in full, with the rest retrieved from reference TRBV2 and TRBJ1-5, is EPEVTQTPSHQVTQMGQEVILRCVPISNHLYFYWYRQILGQKVEFLVSFYNNEISEKSEIFDDQFSVERPDGSNFTLKIRSTKLEDSAMYFCASSYGLGNQPQHFGDGTRLSIL.

The rearrangement joins TRBV29-1 to TRBJ2-6; D possibly corresponds to TRBD2 (5 bases). The CDR3 has 15 amino acids. Germline CDR1 is SQVTM and CDR2 is ANQGSEA. V lost 0 bases to trimming and J lost 2 bases, with 8 bases between them. The CDR3 DNA is TGCAGCGTTGAAGAGGCTAGCACTGGGGCCAACGTCCTGACTTTC. This encodes CSVEEASTGANVLTF.

The chain has TRBV7-9 and TRBJ1-2, with no clear D. The length of the CDR3 is 12 residues. V lost 6 bases and J 6 bases, leaving 11 bases between the germline ends. CDR1 is SEHNR and CDR2 is FQNEAQ in the germline V gene (reference sequence). The CDR3 bases are TGTGCCAGCAGTCTGTTGGGAGATGGCTACACCTTC. Translation gives CASSLLGDGYTF.

This clone was recorded only once. The CDR3 reads CASSPVGGGSYEQYF. DNA of the CDR3: TGTGCCAGCTCCCCAGTGGGGGGGGGCTCCTACGAGCAGTACTTC. The chain couples TRBV7-2 to TRBJ2-5, with 7 bases that match TRBD2. The better agreement between TRBJ2-7 and the DNA end casts doubt on the J call. The CDR3 consists of 15 residues. Germline V gives CDR1 SGHTA, CDR2 FQGNSA.

This rearrangement joins TRBV18 to TRBJ2-7, with D unclear. This CDR3 is built from 14 residues. Germline V gene sequence: CDR1 KGHSH, CDR2 LQKENI. Trimming stripped 4 bases from V and 3 bases from J, with 13 bases between. CDR3 residues: CASSLAQTDYEQYF. The CDR3 DNA sequence: TGTGCCAGCTCACTCGCTCAAACAGACTACGAGCAGTACTTC.

The CDR3 sequence is CASSEGDASYEQYF. CDR3 bases: TGTGCCAGCAGCGAAGGGGACGCTTCCTACGAGCAGTACTTC. The rearrangement joins TRBV5-6 to TRBJ2-7; tentatively, D is TRBD1 or TRBD2 (5 bases each). CDR1 SGHDT and CDR2 YYEEEE come from the germline V gene. The CDR3 is 14 residues long. V was clipped by 4 bases and J by 1 base, with 12 bases between them.

The CDR3 here is CAWGPSYGYTF. In nucleotides, the CDR3 is TGTGCCTGGGGACCGAGCTATGGCTACACCTTC. The rearrangement uses TRBV30 and TRBJ1-2, with D hard to call. This CDR3 spans 11 amino acids. The V end was cut by 5 bases, the J end by 4 bases, with 8 bases between. Germline lookup yields CDR1 GTSNPN and CDR2 SVGIG (reference sequence).

This clone was seen only once. The CDR3 protein is CSVGGDGYTF. The CDR3 DNA reads TGCAGCGTTGGGGGAGATGGCTACACCTTC. The genes are TRBV29-1 and TRBJ1-2; no definite D call. From germline, CDR1 is SQVTM and CDR2 ANQGSEA. This CDR3 spans 10 amino acids. V shed 4 bases and J shed 6 bases, with 6 bases lying between them.

This chain joins TRBV29-1 and TRBJ1-1; D not resolved. Germline V gene data show CDR1 as SQVTM and CDR2 as ANQGSEA. This CDR3 has 13 residues. The V end was cut by 7 bases, the J end by 5 bases, with 17 bases between. The CDR3 bases are TGCAGCGCCGCCGCAGATCGAGGAACTGAAGCTTTCTTT. The encoded protein is CSAAADRGTEAFF.

This clone was observed a few times. The CDR3 coding sequence is TGCAGCGTTGACATGGGTTTAGGTCAGCCCCAGCATTTT. This codes for CSVDMGLGQPQHF. The rearrangement uses TRBV29-1 and TRBJ1-5; D gene unclear. Trimming took 3 bases from V and 6 from J, leaving 12 bases between them. Germline values: CDR1 SQVTM, CDR2 ANQGSEA. The CDR3 runs 13 residues.

This rearrangement joins TRBV6-6 to TRBJ2-3, with D uncertain. From germline, CDR1 is MNHNY and CDR2 SVGAGI (reference sequence). With 11 bases removed from V and 6 bases from J, the gap between germline ends came to 9 bases. The CDR3 runs to 10 residues. CDR3 residues: CAAALDTQYF. The CDR3 bases are TGTGCCGCGGCCCTCGATACGCAGTATTTT.

The rearrangement uses TRBV29-1 and TRBJ2-3; 13 nucleotides align to TRBD2. Germline CDR1 reads SQVTM; CDR2 reads ANQGSEA. The CDR3 has 14 residues. With V trimmed by 6 bases and J by 4 bases, 4 bases remained unmatched. CDR3 sequence (DNA): TGCAGCGTCGGGACTAGCGGGGCATCAGATACGCAGTATTTT. As protein: CSVGTSGASDTQYF.

The chain recombines TRBV4-2 with TRBJ2-7; 8 positions match TRBD2. Trimming took 4 bases from V and 2 from J; bases not matched to a gene: 13. The CDR3 loop spans 17 amino acids. Per germline, CDR1 LGHNA and CDR2 YNFKEQ. CDR3 coding DNA: TGTGCCAGCAGCCTCCGGGTCGCGGGGGGCGAAGCCTACGAGCAGTACTTC. It specifies CASSLRVAGGEAYEQYF.

The gene calls are TRBV9 and TRBJ1-6; D perhaps matches TRBD1 (6 bases). V lost 1 base and J 9 bases, leaving 11 bases between the germline ends. There are 14 residues in the CDR3. CDR1 and CDR2 (germline): SGDLS, YYNGEE. The CDR3: CASSVTGGGSPLHF. CDR3 DNA: TGTGCCAGCAGCGTAACGGGGGGCGGTTCACCCCTCCACTTT.